This T cell receptor (beta chain) was retrieved from a study of blood T cell repertoires in COVID-19 (TCRdb year 2020). At the level of the whole study: Samples covering the acute and convalescent phases of COVID-19 were provided by collaborators in the United States, Italy and Spain. Where available, HLA class I and class II types were obtained from metadata supplied by the sample provider rather than from assay-based typing. The sample metadata nearly always contained a de-identified subject ID, COVID-19 status, age in years and sex. The material from the prospective study consisted of cDNA or gDNA derived from T cells, B-cell-depleted T cells, or PBMCs. The repertoires were released in a freely available public database intended as a resource for research on the immune response to SARS-CoV-2. The samples were drawn from the first 160 participants of the ongoing ImmuneRACE study and from 1,254 subjects provided by 6 global collaborators. Deeply sampled blood TCRbeta repertoires from subjects exposed to, actively infected with, or recovered from COVID-19 were included in the dataset.

CDR1 and CDR2 were assigned from the germline V gene as LGHNA and YNFKEQ. V loses 2 bases at its end and J loses 4 bases; junction bases beyond the gene matches: 6. The CDR3 spans 15 residues, from the cysteine through the phenylalanine. Left in the record is the CDR3 DNA by itself, 45 bases read in frame from the first base. Overall study outcomes, separate from this receptor: The amount of clinical and demographic metadata varied by source and participant and was provided uncurated.

Whole blood was collected in K2EDTA tubes by collaborating institutions according to the institutions' own protocols. For TCRbeta analysis, collaborators shipped samples in one of three forms: frozen whole blood, isolated PBMCs, or DNA extracted from either of those sample types. TCRbeta CDR3 regions were amplified from genomic DNA using the immunoSEQ Assay, a bias-controlled multiplex PCR. Per the original workflow: Nucleated cell counts per sample were estimated from amplification of reference gene primers within the assay. To quantify the absolute abundance of each unique TCRbeta CDR3 rearrangement, sequence reads were collapsed and filtered. For each sample, productive Simpson clonality was calculated by taking the square root of Simpson's diversity index across productive rearrangements. Held by TCRdb, this immuneACCESS table contains in-frame sequences only and omits some clones. Under half of the omission traces to an unresolved V gene where checked; the cause of the rest is unknown. That table gives V, J and clone size, and the DNA gave D and trimming. Within this sample are around 110,000 clones, with over 80% of them counted one time only. Together, the top ten hold 2% to 2.5% of the sample.

About this clone itself: Its antigen target is currently unknown. Base-call qualities are not available, and no considerably larger clone is one nucleotide away.

The clonotype originates from a man younger than 40 with acute or convalescent COVID-19. Material for sequencing was peripheral blood. This chain is built from TRBV4-2 and TRBJ1-2; 8 bases in the middle match TRBD1. CDR3 loop: CASSQPTGALYGYTF. The DNA reads TGTGCCAGCAGCCAACCGACAGGGGCTCTCTATGGCTACACCTTC.